This T cell receptor (beta chain) was retrieved from a study of persistence of HIV-infected CD4 T cells. Concerning this clone itself: Antigen: not known.

Sequencing used immunoSEQ version 4 in survey mode. Using immunoSEQ multiplex PCR, the repertoire was profiled, and TCRdb retains in-frame clones only, with some absent. The sample includes roughly 7,500 clones, less than 70% of them seen just once. Germline CDR1 and CDR2: GTSNPN and SVGIG (reference sequence). The CDR3 has 15 residues. Trimming took 2 bases from V and 1 from J; bases not matched to a gene: 7. The stimulus was lysate of CMV-infected fibroblasts, 9 to 10 ug/mL. Sorting selected CD4+ T cells upregulating both CD40 ligand and CD69. This chain links TRBV30 with TRBJ2-5; TRBD2 matches at 7 bases. This receptor was identified in an adult man with HIV who was CMV-seropositive. The sequenced sample was CD4+ T cells sorted from PBMCs after roughly 20-hour stimulation, obtained from a patient who received antiretroviral therapy. CDR3 sequence (DNA): TGTGCCTGGAGTCGTACGGGACTAACCCAAGAGACCCAGTACTTC. Its translation: CAWSRTGLTQETQYF.